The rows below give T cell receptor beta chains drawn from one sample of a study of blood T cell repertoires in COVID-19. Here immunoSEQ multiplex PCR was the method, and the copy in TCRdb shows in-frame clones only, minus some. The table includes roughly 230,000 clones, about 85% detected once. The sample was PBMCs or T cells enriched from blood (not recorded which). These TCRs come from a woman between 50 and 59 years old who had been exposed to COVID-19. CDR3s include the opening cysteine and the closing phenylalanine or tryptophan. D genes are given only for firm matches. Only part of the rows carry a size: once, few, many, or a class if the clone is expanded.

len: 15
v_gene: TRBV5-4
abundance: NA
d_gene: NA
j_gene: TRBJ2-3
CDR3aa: CASSPGLRGTDTQYF
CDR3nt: TGTGCCAGCAGCCCGGGTCTGCGGGGCACAGATACGCAGTATTTT

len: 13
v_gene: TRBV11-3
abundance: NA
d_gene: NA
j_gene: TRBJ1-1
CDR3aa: CASSLLVNTEAFF
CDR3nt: TGTGCCAGCAGCCTCCTAGTGAACACTGAAGCTTTCTTT

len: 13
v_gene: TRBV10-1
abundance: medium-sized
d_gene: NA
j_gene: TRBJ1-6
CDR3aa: CASSAVKESPLHF
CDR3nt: TGCGCCAGCAGTGCCGTAAAAGAGTCACCCCTCCACTTT

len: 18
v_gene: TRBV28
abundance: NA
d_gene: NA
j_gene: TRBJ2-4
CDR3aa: CASNGSRTGRGVKNIQYF
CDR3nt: TGTGCCAGCAACGGTTCTAGGACAGGGAGGGGCGTCAAAAACATTCAGTACTTC

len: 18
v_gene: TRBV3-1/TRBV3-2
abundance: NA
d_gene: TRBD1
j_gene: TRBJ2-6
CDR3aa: CASSHVQGINLGANVLTF
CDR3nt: TGTGCCAGCAGCCACGTACAGGGGATTAATCTTGGGGCCAACGTCCTGACTTTC

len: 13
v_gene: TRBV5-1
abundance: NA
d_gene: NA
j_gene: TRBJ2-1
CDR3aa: CASFRTGYNEQFF
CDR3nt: TGCGCCAGCTTCAGGACTGGGTACAATGAGCAGTTCTTC

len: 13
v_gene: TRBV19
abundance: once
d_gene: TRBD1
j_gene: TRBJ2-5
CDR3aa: CASSTERQGTQYF
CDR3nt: TGTGCCAGTAGTACTGAGCGACAGGGGACCCAGTACTTC

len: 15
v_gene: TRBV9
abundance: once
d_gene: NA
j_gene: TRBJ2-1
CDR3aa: CASSVAPLGVNEQFF
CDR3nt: TGTGCCAGCAGCGTAGCCCCCCTGGGAGTCAATGAGCAGTTCTTC

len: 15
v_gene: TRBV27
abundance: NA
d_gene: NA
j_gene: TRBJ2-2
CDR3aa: CASSGGTAPYEELFF
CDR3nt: TGTGCCAGCAGTGGCGGGACGGCCCCTTACGAGGAGCTGTTTTTT

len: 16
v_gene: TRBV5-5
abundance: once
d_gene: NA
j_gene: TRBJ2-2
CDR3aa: CASSSTGDRFPGELFF
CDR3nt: TGTGCCAGCAGCTCGACGGGGGACAGATTCCCCGGGGAGCTGTTTTTT

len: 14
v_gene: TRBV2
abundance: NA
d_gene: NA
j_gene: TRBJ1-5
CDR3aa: CASSGPRWEQPQHF
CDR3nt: TGTGCCAGCAGTGGGCCCCGTTGGGAGCAGCCCCAGCATTTT

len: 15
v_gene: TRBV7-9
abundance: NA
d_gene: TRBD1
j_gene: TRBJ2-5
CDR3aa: CASSPPGQGAWTQYF
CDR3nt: TGTGCCAGCAGCCCCCCGGGACAGGGTGCGTGGACCCAGTACTTC

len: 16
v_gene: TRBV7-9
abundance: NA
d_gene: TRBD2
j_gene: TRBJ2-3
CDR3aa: CASSLRAGTNTDTQYF
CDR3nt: TGTGCCAGCAGCTTAAGAGCGGGGACGAACACAGATACGCAGTATTTT

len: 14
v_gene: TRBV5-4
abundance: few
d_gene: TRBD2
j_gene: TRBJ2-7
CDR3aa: CASSSGLAPYEQYF
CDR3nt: TGTGCCAGCAGCTCCGGACTAGCGCCTTACGAGCAGTACTTC

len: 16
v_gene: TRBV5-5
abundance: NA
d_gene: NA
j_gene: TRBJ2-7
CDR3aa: CASSLTARGPTYEQYF
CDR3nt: TGTGCCAGCAGCTTGACGGCCCGAGGGCCAACCTACGAGCAGTACTTC

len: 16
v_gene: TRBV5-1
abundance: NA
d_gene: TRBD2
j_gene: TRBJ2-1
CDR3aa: CASSLPGLASYNEQFF
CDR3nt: TGCGCCAGCAGCTTACCGGGACTAGCGTCCTACAATGAGCAGTTCTTC

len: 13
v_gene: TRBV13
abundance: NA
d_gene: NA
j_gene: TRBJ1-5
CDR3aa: CASSEGRGQPQHF
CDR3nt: TGTGCCAGCAGCGAGGGGAGGGGTCAGCCCCAGCATTTT

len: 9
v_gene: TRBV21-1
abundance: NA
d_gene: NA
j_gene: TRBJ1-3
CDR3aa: CLSGNTIYF
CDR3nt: TGTCTGAGCGGAAACACCATATATTTT

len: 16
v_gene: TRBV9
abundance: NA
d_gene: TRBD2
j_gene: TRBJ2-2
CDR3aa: CASSETSGGYTGELFF
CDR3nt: TGTGCCAGCAGCGAGACTAGCGGGGGCTACACCGGGGAGCTGTTTTTT

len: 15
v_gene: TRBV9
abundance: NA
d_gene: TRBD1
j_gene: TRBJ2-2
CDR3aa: CASSFRTGSAGELFF
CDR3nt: TGTGCCAGCAGCTTCCGGACAGGGTCGGCCGGGGAGCTGTTTTTT

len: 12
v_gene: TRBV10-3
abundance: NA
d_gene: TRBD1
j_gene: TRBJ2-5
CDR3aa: CAIGTGIETQYF
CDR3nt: TGTGCCATCGGGACAGGAATAGAGACCCAGTACTTC

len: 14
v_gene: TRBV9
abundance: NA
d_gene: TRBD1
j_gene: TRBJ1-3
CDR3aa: CASSVGTGVNTIYF
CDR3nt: TGTGCCAGCAGCGTAGGGACAGGGGTGAACACCATATATTTT

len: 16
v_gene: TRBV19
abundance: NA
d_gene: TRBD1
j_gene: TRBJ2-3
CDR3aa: CASSLSQGASTDTQYF
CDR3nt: TGTGCCAGTAGCCTTTCACAGGGGGCAAGCACAGATACGCAGTATTTT